This T cell receptor beta chain appears in the sequencing data of a study of CD8 T cells in ankylosing spondylitis. Findings and caveats of the study: There was reportedly significant enrichment of clones that were disease-linked in matched ankylosing spondylitis synovial fluid. Among TCR beta sequences, a motif of under 10 highly homologous variants appeared characteristic of ankylosing spondylitis blood. Researchers report that disease-linked clones proved CD8+ and relatively rare in peripheral blood.

The TCR beta libraries were generated through quantitative 5'-RACE incorporating molecular barcodes. TCRdb re-derived calls from the 5' RACE reads in MiXCR, one entry per CDR3 protein. Found here are around 480,000 distinct CDR3 sequences, about 15% of them singletons; the top ten hold just over 1%. Concerning this clonotype: Antigen unknown.

The germline gives CDR1 DFQATT, CDR2 SNEGSKA (reference sequence). V was clipped by 2 bases and J by 0 bases, with 4 bases between them. The CDR3 covers 12 residues. The receptor's source is a male donor with ankylosing spondylitis. The chain combines TRBV20-1 with TRBJ1-1, with D unclear. The sequenced sample was blood, either unsorted or a sorted T cell fraction (not recorded which). CDR3 nucleotides: TGCAGTGCTAGACGAATGAACACTGAAGCTTTCTTT. Its protein product is CSARRMNTEAFF.